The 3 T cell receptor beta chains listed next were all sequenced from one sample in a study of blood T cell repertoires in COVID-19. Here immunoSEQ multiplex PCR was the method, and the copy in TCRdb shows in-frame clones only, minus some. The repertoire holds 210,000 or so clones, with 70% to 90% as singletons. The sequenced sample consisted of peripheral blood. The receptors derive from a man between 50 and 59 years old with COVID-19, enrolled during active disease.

The DNA for the CDR3 is TGTGCCAGCAGTTTGCTTTATTATGGCTCTGAGCAGTTCTTC. Protein product: CASSLLYYGSEQFF. This sequence joins TRBV27 and TRBJ2-1; D call uncertain. This CDR3 spans 14 amino acids. Germline loops: CDR1 MNHEY, CDR2 SMNVEV (reference sequence). Trimming stripped 3 bases from V and 9 bases from J, with 15 bases between.

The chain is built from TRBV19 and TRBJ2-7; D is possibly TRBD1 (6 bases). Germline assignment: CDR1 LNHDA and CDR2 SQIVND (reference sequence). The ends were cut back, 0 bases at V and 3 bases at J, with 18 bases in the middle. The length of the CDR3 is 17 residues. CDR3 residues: CASSIDIGSGTHYEQYF. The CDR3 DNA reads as TGTGCCAGTAGTATAGATATCGGCTCGGGGACACACTACGAGCAGTACTTC.

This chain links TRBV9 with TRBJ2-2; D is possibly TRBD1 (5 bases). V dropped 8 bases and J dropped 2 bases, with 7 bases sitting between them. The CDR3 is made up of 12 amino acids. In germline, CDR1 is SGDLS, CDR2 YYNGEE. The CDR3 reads CASDSNTGELFF. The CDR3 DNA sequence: TGTGCCAGTGACAGCAACACCGGGGAGCTGTTTTTT.